Below, 30 T cell receptor beta chains from the same sample are listed, as sequenced in a study of T cell responses to AZD1222 COVID-19 vaccine. Sequenced by immunoSEQ multiplex PCR; TCRdb stores in-frame clones only, minus some. The sample holds 120,000 or so clones, approximately 85% seen once. Sequenced material: peripheral blood, taken on day 0 of AZD1222 vaccination. These receptors were collected from an adult in good health.

This clone was found once. The J gene is TRBJ1-2, the V gene TRBV2; D is ambiguous. The germline CDR1 and CDR2 sequences are SNHLY and FYNNEI. The CDR3 has 12 residues. V was shortened by 7 bases and J by 1 base, with 7 bases between the two germline ends. For the CDR3, the DNA is TGTGCCAGCATTGACATTAACTATGGCTACACCTTC. This codes for CASIDINYGYTF.

The genes are TRBV28 and TRBJ1-4; TRBD1 matches 7 bases. V dropped 5 bases and J dropped 3; count of bases not matched to a gene: 9. Germline V lookup: CDR1 MDHEN, CDR2 SYDVKM. The CDR3 is 16 amino acids. Here the CDR3 DNA reads TGTGCCAGCAGTCCCACTTCGGGACAGTCTAATGAAAAACTGTTTTTT. Protein product: CASSPTSGQSNEKLFF.

The chain is built from TRBV6-5 and TRBJ2-7; D is perhaps TRBD2 (5 bases). This CDR3 has 15 amino acids. Looked up from germline, CDR1 is MNHEY and CDR2 is SVGAGI. Trimming shortened V by 3 bases and J by 1 base, and 13 bases separated the two germline ends. As DNA, the CDR3 is TGTGCCAGCAGTTATCGGGCCCTAGCTTCCTACGAGCAGTACTTC. Residues: CASSYRALASYEQYF.

The genes are TRBV27 and TRBJ1-1; a possible D gene is TRBD1 (5 bases). V shed 3 bases and J shed 5 bases, with 13 bases lying between them. Germline V gene sequence: CDR1 MNHEY, CDR2 SMNVEV (reference sequence). This CDR3 has 14 amino acids. Here the CDR3 reads CASSLQGGRTEAFF. CDR3 DNA: TGTGCCAGCAGTTTGCAGGGCGGACGAACTGAAGCTTTCTTT.

V usage is TRBV15 and J usage is TRBJ2-1; D remains ambiguous. Germline-derived CDR1 and CDR2 are LNHNV and YYDKDF (reference sequence). The CDR3 spans 16 residues. V shed 0 bases and J shed 6 bases, with 15 bases lying between them. This chain's CDR3 is CATSRDILDGFNEQFF. The CDR3 coding sequence is TGTGCCACCAGCAGAGATATCTTGGACGGTTTCAATGAGCAGTTCTTC.

The chain is built from TRBV6-5 and TRBJ1-5; D gene ambiguous. This CDR3 spans 14 amino acids. Germline V gene lookup returns CDR1 MNHEY and CDR2 SVGAGI. The germline V and J ends were trimmed by 3 bases and 6 bases, with 12 bases remaining between them. The CDR3 DNA reads TGTGCCAGCAGTTATCCCCGGGGTAGTCAGCCCCAGCATTTT. The encoded protein is CASSYPRGSQPQHF.

V is TRBV30 and J is TRBJ1-5; D not certain. CDR1 GTSNPN and CDR2 SVGIG come from the germline V gene (reference sequence). CDR3 length: 13 amino acids. V was pared by 0 bases and J by 0 bases, with 3 bases between. In DNA, the CDR3 is TGTGCCTGGAGTGTAAATAGCAATCAGCCCCAGCATTTT. Protein: CAWSVNSNQPQHF.

This clone was counted a single time. The V and J genes are TRBV5-4 and TRBJ2-2; 7 bases fit TRBD1. V trimming: 3 bases; J trimming: 4 bases; junction bases outside the gene matches: 6. This CDR3 region has 15 residues. Per the germline V gene, CDR1 is SGHNT and CDR2 is YYREEE (reference sequence). This CDR3 is CASSSPYRGTGELFF. The CDR3 nucleotides read TGTGCCAGCAGCTCACCTTACAGGGGCACCGGGGAGCTGTTTTTT.

This clone has a single count. The genes are TRBV5-1 and TRBJ1-4; maybe TRBD1 (6 bases). The CDR3 is 14 amino acids. Trimming shortened V by 3 bases and J by 5 bases, and 11 bases separated the two germline ends. Germline lookup yields CDR1 SGHRS and CDR2 YFSETQ. This CDR3 is CASSSGTWNEKLFF. Written as DNA, the CDR3 is TGCGCCAGCAGCTCCGGGACATGGAATGAAAAACTGTTTTTT.

The J gene is TRBJ1-1, the V gene TRBV20-1; D is undetermined. Per the germline V gene, CDR1 is DFQATT and CDR2 is SNEGSKA (reference sequence). The ends were cut back, 3 bases at V and 1 base at J, with 3 bases in the middle. The CDR3 has 11 amino acids. The CDR3 DNA reads as TGCAGTGCTAGGGAGAACACTGAAGCTTTCTTT. The encoded protein is CSARENTEAFF.

This chain uses TRBV24-1 with TRBJ2-3; D tentatively fits TRBD1 or TRBD2 (5 bases each). CDR3 length equals 16 residues. Trimming left V 3 bases short and J 4 bases short, with 16 bases between. CDR1 KGHDR and CDR2 SFDVKD come from the germline V gene. This CDR3 reads CATSDGLELGADTQYF. DNA for the CDR3: TGTGCCACCAGTGATGGACTCGAGCTAGGGGCAGATACGCAGTATTTT.

V gene TRBV4-2 combines with J gene TRBJ2-1; TRBD2 aligns across 11 bases. Germline CDR1 and CDR2: LGHNA and YNFKEQ. This CDR3 region has 19 residues. The J segment lost 8 bases and the V segment lost 1 base, leaving 16 bases of the junction unmatched. This chain's CDR3 is CASSQVVTSGKEESYEQFF. DNA of the CDR3: TGTGCCAGCAGCCAAGTGGTGACTAGCGGGAAGGAGGAGAGCTATGAGCAGTTCTTC.

This clone appeared once. The J gene is TRBJ2-2, the V gene TRBV5-1; 8 bases line up with TRBD2. The V and J ends lost 4 bases and 4 bases, in that order; junction bases with no gene match: 6. The CDR3 covers 15 residues. CDR1 is SGHRS and CDR2 is YFSETQ in the germline V gene. The CDR3 nucleotides are TGCGCCAGCAGCCTCATGGCGGGGGGCACCGGGGAGCTGTTTTTT. Translation: CASSLMAGGTGELFF.

This sequence joins TRBV10-3 and TRBJ1-4; D gene ambiguous. Germline assignment: CDR1 ENHRY and CDR2 SYGVKD. The CDR3 has 15 residues. V was trimmed by 0 bases and J by 3 bases, leaving 8 bases between them. CDR3 in DNA: TGTGCCATCAGTGAGTCCGCTGGCGCTAATGAAAAACTGTTTTTT. Its translation is CAISESAGANEKLFF.

This chain links TRBV11-3 with TRBJ2-7, with 8 bases fitting TRBD1. Per the germline V gene, CDR1 is SGHNT and CDR2 is YENEEA. With 5 bases clipped from V and 2 bases from J, the junction kept 11 bases outside the gene matches. This CDR3 has 16 residues. The CDR3 here is CASSRSFDRGAYEQYF. The CDR3 bases are TGTGCCAGCAGCCGTTCTTTTGACAGGGGAGCCTACGAGCAGTACTTC.

The chain carries TRBV6-4 and TRBJ1-1; D not resolved. This CDR3 spans 14 amino acids. The V gene lost 6 bases and the J gene lost 4 bases, with 15 bases spanning the gap. In germline, CDR1 is MRHNA, CDR2 SNTAGT. The CDR3 coding sequence is TGTGCCAGCAGAGTTGGGTTAGATTCCACTGAAGCTTTCTTT. It codes for CASRVGLDSTEAFF.

The V gene is TRBV7-8, the J gene TRBJ2-2; D remains ambiguous. The CDR3 extends over 15 amino acids. From germline, CDR1 is SGHVS and CDR2 FQNEAQ. V shed 5 bases and J shed 0 bases, with 10 bases lying between them. In DNA form, the CDR3 reads TGTGCCAGCAGCACGGGCCACGCGAACACCGGGGAGCTGTTTTTT. Its protein product is CASSTGHANTGELFF.

The rearrangement uses TRBV6-5 and TRBJ1-1; 8 positions agree with TRBD1. The CDR3 extends over 14 amino acids. From germline, CDR1 is MNHEY and CDR2 SVGAGI. V shed 2 bases, J shed 6 bases, and the junction held 5 bases outside the gene matches. In DNA, the CDR3 is TGTGCCAGCAGTTACGGCAGGGGGCTTGCTGAAGCTTTCTTT. It codes for CASSYGRGLAEAFF.

This clone was picked up one time. The J gene is TRBJ1-1, the V gene TRBV12-3 or TRBV12-4; the D is unclear. V dropped 6 bases and J dropped 8 bases, with 10 bases sitting between them. The CDR3 is made up of 11 amino acids. The CDR3 DNA follows: TGTGCCAGCAGCCGGGGTCCCGAAGCTTTCTTT. Residues: CASSRGPEAFF.

The genes are TRBV12-3 or TRBV12-4 and TRBJ2-1; 7 positions agree with TRBD2. The CDR3 is 13 amino acids. V trimming: 3 bases; J trimming: 9 bases; junction bases outside the gene matches: 5. The CDR3 is CASSFGREGEQFF. The CDR3 DNA follows: TGTGCCAGCAGTTTTGGCAGGGAGGGTGAGCAGTTCTTC.

The rearrangement joins TRBV2 to TRBJ2-2; 8 positions match TRBD1. CDR3 length equals 15 residues. The germline CDR1 and CDR2 sequences are SNHLY and FYNNEI. J was trimmed by 1 base and V by 7 bases; bases with no gene match: 5. The DNA for the CDR3 is TGTGCCAGCAAGAGGGACAGGATGAACACCGGGGAGCTGTTTTTT. Its translation is CASKRDRMNTGELFF.

The CDR3 protein is CASRKRDLTYEQYF. In DNA, the CDR3 is TGTGCCAGCAGGAAACGGGACTTAACCTACGAGCAGTACTTC. V is TRBV6-5 and J is TRBJ2-5, with a possible D match to TRBD2 (6 bases). Gene TRBJ2-7 matches the end of the DNA better, so the J call may be wrong. CDR3 length: 14 amino acids. Germline CDR1 MNHEY, CDR2 SVGAGI.

The rearrangement links TRBV28 to TRBJ1-6; 7 bases fit TRBD1. Germline-derived CDR1 and CDR2 are MDHEN and SYDVKM. This CDR3 has 14 residues. Trimming at V came to 5 bases and at J to 5 bases, leaving 3 bases not matched to a gene. CDR3 sequence: CASSPGQHNSPLHF. CDR3 bases: TGTGCCAGCAGTCCGGGACAGCATAATTCACCCCTCCACTTT.

V is TRBV7-2 and J is TRBJ1-2, with D possibly TRBD1 on 5 matching bases. The CDR3 contains 14 residues. Germline values: CDR1 SGHTA, CDR2 FQGNSA. With 4 bases removed from V and 3 bases from J, the gap between germline ends came to 12 bases. In DNA, the CDR3 is TGTGCCAGCAGCTCACCAGGGACGTACTATGGCTACACCTTC. It specifies CASSSPGTYYGYTF.

V is TRBV9 and J is TRBJ1-5; D gene uncertain. Per the germline V gene, CDR1 is SGDLS and CDR2 is YYNGEE. CDR3 size: 15 residues. Trimming pared 0 bases from V and 0 bases from J, leaving 7 bases between. The CDR3 spells CASSVGRDSNQPQHF. The CDR3 bases are TGTGCCAGCAGCGTAGGCAGAGATAGCAATCAGCCCCAGCATTTT.

The chain joins TRBV7-9 to TRBJ2-7; D tentatively fits TRBD1 or TRBD2 (5 bases each). CDR3 length: 14 residues. With 0 bases removed from V and 6 bases from J, the gap between germline ends came to 12 bases. CDR1 SEHNR and CDR2 FQNEAQ come from the germline V gene (reference sequence). CDR3 bases: TGTGCCAGCAGCTTAGCGGCAGGGACGCGCGAGCAGTACTTC. Protein: CASSLAAGTREQYF. Full variable domain (rest looked up from reference TRBV7-9 and TRBJ2-7): DTGVSQNPRHKITKRGQNVTFRCDPISEHNRLYWYRQTLGQGPEFLTYFQNEAQLEKSRLLSDRFSAERPKGSFSTLEIQRTEQGDSAMYLCASSLAAGTREQYFGPGTRLTVT.

The genes are TRBV5-1 and TRBJ2-5; 8 positions match TRBD2. This CDR3 spans 12 amino acids. The V gene's germline CDR1 is SGHRS and CDR2 YFSETQ. The trim removed 4 bases at V and 10 bases at J, leaving 6 bases unmatched. CDR3 nucleotide sequence: TGCGCCAGCAGCGAGCCCGGGGGGGACCAGTACTTC. Its protein product is CASSEPGGDQYF.

The chain carries TRBV27 and TRBJ1-5; D is possibly TRBD1 (5 bases). The CDR3 extends over 16 amino acids. CDR1 is MNHEY and CDR2 is SMNVEV in the germline V gene (reference sequence). V gave up 4 bases and J gave up 3 bases, with 16 bases separating them. The CDR3 DNA reads as TGTGCCAGCAGTTCGTCCACACCACAGGACAATCAGCCCCAGCATTTT. Its protein is CASSSSTPQDNQPQHF.

The V call is TRBV27, the J call TRBJ1-1, with D unresolved. The CDR3 is 13 amino acids. CDR1 and CDR2 (germline): MNHEY, SMNVEV (reference sequence). Trimming took 2 bases from V and 8 from J, leaving 12 bases between them. The CDR3 DNA follows: TGTGCCAGCAGTTTAATGGTGGGGAACGAAGCTTTCTTT. It codes for CASSLMVGNEAFF.

V gene TRBV18 combines with J gene TRBJ1-2; tentative D call: TRBD1 (6 bases). The germline V gene encodes CDR1 KGHSH and CDR2 LQKENI. The ends were cut back, 6 bases at V and 4 bases at J, with 9 bases in the middle. CDR3 length: 12 residues. In nucleotides, the CDR3 is TGTGCCAGCTCCGGGGACACCTATGGCTACACCTTC. This gives the protein CASSGDTYGYTF.